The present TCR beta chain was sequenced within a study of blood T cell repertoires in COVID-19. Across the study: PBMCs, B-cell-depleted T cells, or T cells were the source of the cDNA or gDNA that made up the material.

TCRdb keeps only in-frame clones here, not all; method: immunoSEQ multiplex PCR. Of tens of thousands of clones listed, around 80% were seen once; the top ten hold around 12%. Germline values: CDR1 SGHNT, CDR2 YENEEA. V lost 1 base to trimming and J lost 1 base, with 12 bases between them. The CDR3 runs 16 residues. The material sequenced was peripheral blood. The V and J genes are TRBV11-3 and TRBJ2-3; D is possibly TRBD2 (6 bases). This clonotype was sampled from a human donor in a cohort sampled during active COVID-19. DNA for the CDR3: TGTGCCAGCAGCTTAGTAGCGGTCCAAGGCACAGATACGCAGTATTTT. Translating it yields CASSLVAVQGTDTQYF. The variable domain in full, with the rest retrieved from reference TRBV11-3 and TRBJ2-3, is EAGVVQSPRYKIIEKKQPVAFWCNPISGHNTLYWYLQNLGQGPELLIRYENEEAVDDSQLPKDRFSAERLKGVDSTLKIQPAELGDSAVYLCASSLVAVQGTDTQYFGPGTRLTVL.